This T cell receptor beta chain originates from a study of T cell responses to AZD1222 COVID-19 vaccine. Study observations and caveats: Samples come after the peak T cell response, not at day 14.

TCRdb keeps only in-frame clones here, not all; method: immunoSEQ multiplex PCR. This table has around 130,000 clones, about 89% appearing once. Germline-derived CDR1 and CDR2 are SGHRS and YFSETQ. Germline trimming cut 5 bases from V and 4 bases from J; bases unmatched to any gene: 4. This CDR3 contains 14 residues. On this clone itself: What it binds is not known.

This sequence originates from an adult in good health. The chain links TRBV5-1 to TRBJ2-7, with 12 bases that match TRBD2. The sequencing here drew on peripheral blood, taken on day 0 of AZD1222 vaccination. In DNA form, the CDR3 reads TGCGCCAGCAGGAAGACTAGCGGGAGATACGAGCAGTACTTC. Amino acids: CASRKTSGRYEQYF.